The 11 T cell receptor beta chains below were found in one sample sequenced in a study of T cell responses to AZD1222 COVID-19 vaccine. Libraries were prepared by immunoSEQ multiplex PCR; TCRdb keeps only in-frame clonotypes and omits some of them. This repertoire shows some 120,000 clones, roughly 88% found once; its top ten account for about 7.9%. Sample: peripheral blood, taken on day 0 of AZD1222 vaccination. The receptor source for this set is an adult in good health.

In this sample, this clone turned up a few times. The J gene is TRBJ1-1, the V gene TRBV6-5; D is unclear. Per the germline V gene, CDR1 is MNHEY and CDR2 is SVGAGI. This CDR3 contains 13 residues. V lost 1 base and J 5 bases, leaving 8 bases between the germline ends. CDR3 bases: TGTGCCAGCAGTTACTGGGAGGATACTGAAGCTTTCTTT. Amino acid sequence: CASSYWEDTEAFF.

This chain's CDR3 is CASTRLAGGPGELFF. In nucleotides, the CDR3 is TGTGCCAGCACCCGACTAGCGGGAGGACCCGGGGAGCTGTTTTTT. The chain recombines TRBV6-6 with TRBJ2-2; TRBD2 matches 13 bases. Germline assignment: CDR1 MNHNY and CDR2 SVGAGI (reference sequence). V lost 7 bases and J lost 6; bases outside the gene matches: 5. The CDR3 totals 15 residues.

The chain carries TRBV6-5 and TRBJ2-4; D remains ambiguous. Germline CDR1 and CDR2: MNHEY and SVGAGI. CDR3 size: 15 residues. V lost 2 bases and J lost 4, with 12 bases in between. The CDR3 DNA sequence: TGTGCCAGCAGTTACACATTGACGGAAAAAAACATTCAGTACTTC. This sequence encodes CASSYTLTEKNIQYF.

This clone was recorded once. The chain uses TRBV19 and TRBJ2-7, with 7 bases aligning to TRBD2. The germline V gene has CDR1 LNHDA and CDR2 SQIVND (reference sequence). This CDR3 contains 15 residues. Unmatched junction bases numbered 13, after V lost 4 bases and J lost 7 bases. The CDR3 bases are TGTGCCAGTAGTACCCCCCCCAGCGGGGTAGGTGAGCAGTACTTC. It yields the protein CASSTPPSGVGEQYF.

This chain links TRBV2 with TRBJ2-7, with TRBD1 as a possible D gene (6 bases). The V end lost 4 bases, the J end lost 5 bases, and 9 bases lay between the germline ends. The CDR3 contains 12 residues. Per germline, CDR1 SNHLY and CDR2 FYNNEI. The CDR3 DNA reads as TGTGCCAGCAGTGGGCCAGGGGACGAGCAGTACTTC. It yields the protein CASSGPGDEQYF.

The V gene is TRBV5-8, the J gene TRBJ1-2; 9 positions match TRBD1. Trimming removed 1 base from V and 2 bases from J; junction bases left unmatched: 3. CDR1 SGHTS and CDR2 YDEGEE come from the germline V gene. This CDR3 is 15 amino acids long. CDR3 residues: CASSLWGTGNYGYTF. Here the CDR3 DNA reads TGTGCCAGCAGCTTGTGGGGGACAGGGAACTATGGCTACACCTTC.

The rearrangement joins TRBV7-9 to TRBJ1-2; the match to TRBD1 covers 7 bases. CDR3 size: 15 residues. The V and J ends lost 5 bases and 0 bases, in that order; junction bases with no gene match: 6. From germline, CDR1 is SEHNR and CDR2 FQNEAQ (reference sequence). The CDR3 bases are TGTGCCAGCAGCGCCGACAGGGAAGCTAACTATGGCTACACCTTC. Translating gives CASSADREANYGYTF.

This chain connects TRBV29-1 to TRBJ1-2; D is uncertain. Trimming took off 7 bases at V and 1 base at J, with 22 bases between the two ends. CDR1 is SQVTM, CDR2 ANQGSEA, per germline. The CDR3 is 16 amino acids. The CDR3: CSAYRVGYKSNYGYTF. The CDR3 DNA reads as TGCAGCGCTTATCGTGTAGGCTATAAGAGTAACTATGGCTACACCTTC.

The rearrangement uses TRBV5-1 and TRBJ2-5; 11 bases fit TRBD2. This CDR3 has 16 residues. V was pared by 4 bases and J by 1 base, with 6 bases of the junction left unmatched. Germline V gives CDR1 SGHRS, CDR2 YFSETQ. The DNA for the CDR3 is TGCGCCAGCAGCAAACCCGGGACTAGCGGCCAAGAGACCCAGTACTTC. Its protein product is CASSKPGTSGQETQYF. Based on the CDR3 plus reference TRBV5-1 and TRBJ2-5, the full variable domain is KAGVTQTPRYLIKTRGQQVTLSCSPISGHRSVSWYQQTPGQGLQFLFEYFSETQRNKGNFPGRFSGRQFSNSRSEMNVSTLELGDSALYLCASSKPGTSGQETQYFGPGTRLLVL.

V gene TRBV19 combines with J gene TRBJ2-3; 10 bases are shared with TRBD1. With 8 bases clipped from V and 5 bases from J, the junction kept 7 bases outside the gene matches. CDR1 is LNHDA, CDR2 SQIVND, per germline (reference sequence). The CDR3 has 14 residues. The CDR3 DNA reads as TGTGCCAGTGGACCGGGACAGGGGATAGATACGCAGTATTTT. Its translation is CASGPGQGIDTQYF.

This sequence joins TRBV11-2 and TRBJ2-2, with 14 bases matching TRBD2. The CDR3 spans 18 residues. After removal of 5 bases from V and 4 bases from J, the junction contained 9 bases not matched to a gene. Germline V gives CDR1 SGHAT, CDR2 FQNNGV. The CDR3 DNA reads TGTGCCAGCAGCCCCCGACTAGCGGGAGGGCCGGTCACCGGGGAGCTGTTTTTT. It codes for CASSPRLAGGPVTGELFF.